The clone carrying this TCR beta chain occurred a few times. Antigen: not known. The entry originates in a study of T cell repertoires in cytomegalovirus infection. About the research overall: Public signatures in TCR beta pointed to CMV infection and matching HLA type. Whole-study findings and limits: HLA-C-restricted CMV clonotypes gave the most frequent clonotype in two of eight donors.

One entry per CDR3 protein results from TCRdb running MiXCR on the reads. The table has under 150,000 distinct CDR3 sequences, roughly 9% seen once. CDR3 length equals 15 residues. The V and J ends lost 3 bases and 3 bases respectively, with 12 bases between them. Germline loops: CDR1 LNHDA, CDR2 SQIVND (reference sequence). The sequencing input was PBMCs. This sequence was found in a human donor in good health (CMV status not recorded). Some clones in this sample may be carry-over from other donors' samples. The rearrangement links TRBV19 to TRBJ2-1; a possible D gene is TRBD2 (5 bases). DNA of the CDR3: TGTGCCAGTAGTATTGAGGGCAGGAACTACAATGAGCAGTTCTTC. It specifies CASSIEGRNYNEQFF. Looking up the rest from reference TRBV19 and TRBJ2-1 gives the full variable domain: DGGITQSPKYLFRKEGQNVTLSCEQNLNHDAMYWYRQDPGQGLRLIYYSQIVNDFQKGDIAEGYSVSREKKESFPLTVTSAQKNPTAFYLCASSIEGRNYNEQFFGPGTRLTVL.